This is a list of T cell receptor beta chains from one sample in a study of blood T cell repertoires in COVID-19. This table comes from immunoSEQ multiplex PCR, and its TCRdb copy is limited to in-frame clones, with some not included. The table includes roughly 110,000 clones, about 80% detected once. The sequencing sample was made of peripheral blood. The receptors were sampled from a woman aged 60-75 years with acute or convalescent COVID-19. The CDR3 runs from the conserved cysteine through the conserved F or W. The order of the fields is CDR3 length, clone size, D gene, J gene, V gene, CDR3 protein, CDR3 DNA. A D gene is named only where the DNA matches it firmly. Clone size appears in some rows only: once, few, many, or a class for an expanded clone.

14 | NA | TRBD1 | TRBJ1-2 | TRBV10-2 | CASSLQGSNYGYTF | TGCGCCAGCAGTTTACAGGGGAGCAACTATGGCTACACCTTC
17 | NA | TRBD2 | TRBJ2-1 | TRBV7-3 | CASSLTGLAGSYNEQFF | TGTGCCAGCAGCTTAACGGGACTAGCGGGGAGTTACAATGAGCAGTTCTTC
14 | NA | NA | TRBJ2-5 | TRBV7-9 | CASSNYGTTETQYF | TGTGCCAGCAGCAATTACGGGACAACGGAGACCCAGTACTTC
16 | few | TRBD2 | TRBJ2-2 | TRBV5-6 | CASSPPGGDRRGELFF | TGTGCCAGCAGCCCCCCGGGGGGGGATCGAAGGGGGGAGCTGTTTTTT
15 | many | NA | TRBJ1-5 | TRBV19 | CASKRAADSNQPQHF | TGTGCCAGTAAGAGGGCGGCAGATAGCAATCAGCCCCAGCATTTT
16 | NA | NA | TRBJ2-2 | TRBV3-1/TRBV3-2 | CASSQLQGGWAGELFF | TGTGCCAGCAGCCAATTGCAGGGGGGATGGGCCGGGGAGCTGTTTTTT
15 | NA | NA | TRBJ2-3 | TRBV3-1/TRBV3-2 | CASSQDRLAGDTQYF | TGTGCCAGCAGCCAAGATCGGCTAGCTGGCGATACGCAGTATTTT
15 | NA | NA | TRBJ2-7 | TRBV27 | CASSSRDWGLYEQYF | TGTGCCAGCAGTTCCCGGGACTGGGGGTTGTACGAGCAGTACTTC
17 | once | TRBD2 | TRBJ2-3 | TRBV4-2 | CASSQGLMTSGTDTQYF | TGTGCCAGCAGCCAAGGTCTGATGACTAGCGGCACAGATACGCAGTATTTT
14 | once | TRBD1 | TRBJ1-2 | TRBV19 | CASSIDRANYGYTF | TGTGCCAGTAGCATTGACAGGGCTAACTATGGCTACACCTTC
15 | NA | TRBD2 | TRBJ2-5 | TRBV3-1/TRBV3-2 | CASSQARLAQETQYF | TGTGCCAGCAGCCAAGCACGACTAGCCCAAGAGACCCAGTACTTC
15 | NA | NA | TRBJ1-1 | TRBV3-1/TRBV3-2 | CASKRTGTLNTEAFF | TGTGCCAGTAAACGTACCGGGACACTGAACACTGAAGCTTTCTTT
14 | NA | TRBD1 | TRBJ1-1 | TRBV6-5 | CASQTGGRNTEAFF | TGTGCCAGCCAGACAGGGGGCCGGAACACTGAAGCTTTCTTT
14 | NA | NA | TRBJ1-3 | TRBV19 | CASSRASSGNTIYF | TGTGCCAGTAGTAGGGCCAGCTCTGGAAACACCATATATTTT
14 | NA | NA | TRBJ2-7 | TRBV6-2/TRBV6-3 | CASSAGGASYEQYF | TGTGCCAGCAGCGCTGGCGGGGCTTCCTACGAGCAGTACTTC
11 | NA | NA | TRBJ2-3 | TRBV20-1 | CSARVADTQYF | TGCAGTGCTAGAGTCGCGGATACGCAGTATTTT
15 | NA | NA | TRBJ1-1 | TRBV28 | CASSLYTGTLTEAFF | TGTGCCAGCAGTTTATATACAGGTACTCTCACTGAAGCTTTCTTT
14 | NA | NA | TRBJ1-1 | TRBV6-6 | CASSLDGLNTEAFF | TGTGCCAGCAGCCTCGATGGCTTGAACACTGAAGCTTTCTTT
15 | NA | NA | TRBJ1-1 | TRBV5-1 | CASSLAPGGKSEAFF | TGCGCCAGCAGCTTGGCCCCGGGGGGGAAGTCTGAAGCTTTCTTT
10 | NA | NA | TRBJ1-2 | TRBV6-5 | CASGAYGYTF | TGTGCCAGCGGGGCCTATGGCTACACCTTC
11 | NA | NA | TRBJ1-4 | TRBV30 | CALSIREKLFF | TGTGCCCTATCGATACGGGAAAAACTGTTTTTT
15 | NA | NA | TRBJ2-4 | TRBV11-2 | CASSLRTGAKNIQYF | TGTGCCAGCAGCTTGAGGACTGGAGCCAAAAACATTCAGTACTTC
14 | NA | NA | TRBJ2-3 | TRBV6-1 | CASSEMTSFDTQYF | TGTGCCAGCAGTGAGATGACTAGTTTTGATACGCAGTATTTT
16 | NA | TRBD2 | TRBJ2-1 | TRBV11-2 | CASSRTSGNIYNEQFF | TGTGCCAGCAGCCGGACTAGCGGAAACATCTACAATGAGCAGTTCTTC
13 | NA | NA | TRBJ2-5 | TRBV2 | CASSELPEETQYF | TGTGCCAGCAGTGAACTCCCCGAAGAGACCCAGTACTTC
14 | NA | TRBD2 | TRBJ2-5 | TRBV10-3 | CAISESGGEETQYF | TGTGCCATCAGTGAGTCCGGGGGGGAAGAGACCCAGTACTTC
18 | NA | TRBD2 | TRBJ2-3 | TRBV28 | CASSLKPSGWGYTDTQYF | TGTGCCAGCAGTTTAAAGCCTAGCGGGTGGGGATACACAGATACGCAGTATTTT
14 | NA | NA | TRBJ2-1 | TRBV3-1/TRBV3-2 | CASSHGTLGNEQFF | TGTGCCAGCAGCCACGGGACTCTCGGGAATGAGCAGTTCTTC
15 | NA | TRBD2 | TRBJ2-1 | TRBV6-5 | CASSPTPGRDDEQFF | TGTGCCAGCAGCCCAACCCCAGGGAGGGATGATGAGCAGTTCTTC
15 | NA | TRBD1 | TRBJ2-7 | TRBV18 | CASSPQGQGAREQYF | TGTGCCAGCTCACCACAGGGACAGGGGGCGAGGGAGCAGTACTTC
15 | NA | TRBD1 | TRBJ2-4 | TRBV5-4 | CASRQGTGERNIQYF | TGTGCCAGCAGGCAGGGGACAGGGGAAAGAAACATTCAGTACTTC
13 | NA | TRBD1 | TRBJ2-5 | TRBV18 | CASSPGQEETQYF | TGTGCCAGCTCACCGGGACAGGAAGAGACCCAGTACTTC
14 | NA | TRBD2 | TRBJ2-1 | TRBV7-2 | CASSRTSGLNEQFF | TGTGCCAGCAGCCGGACTAGCGGGCTAAATGAGCAGTTCTTC
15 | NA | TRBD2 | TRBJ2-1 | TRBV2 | CAISPGGGRYNEQFF | TGTGCCATCTCCCCGGGAGGGGGTCGATACAATGAGCAGTTCTTC
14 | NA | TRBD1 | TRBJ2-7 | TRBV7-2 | CASSLAPGTDEQYF | TGTGCCAGCAGCTTAGCCCCTGGGACAGACGAGCAGTACTTC
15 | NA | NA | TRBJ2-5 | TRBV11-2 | CASSLIGGDGETQYF | TGTGCCAGCAGCTTGATCGGCGGGGACGGGGAGACCCAGTACTTC
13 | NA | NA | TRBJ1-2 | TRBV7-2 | CASSLGTQIGYTF | TGTGCCAGCAGCTTAGGAACACAAATCGGCTACACCTTC
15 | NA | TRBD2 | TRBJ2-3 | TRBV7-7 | CASSFTSGRTDTQYF | TGTGCTAGCAGCTTTACTAGCGGGAGGACAGATACGCAGTATTTT
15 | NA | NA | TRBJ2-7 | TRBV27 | CASSLSADIYYEQYF | TGTGCCAGCAGTTTATCTGCCGACATTTACTACGAGCAGTACTTC
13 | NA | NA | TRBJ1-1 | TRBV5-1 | CASSLPGQNEAFF | TGCGCCAGCAGCTTGCCAGGGCAGAATGAAGCTTTCTTT
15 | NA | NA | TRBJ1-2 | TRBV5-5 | CASSTFPGGPYGYTF | TGTGCCAGCAGCACCTTCCCGGGGGGCCCCTATGGCTACACCTTC
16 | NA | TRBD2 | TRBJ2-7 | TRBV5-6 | CASSDRGDPGTSEQYF | TGTGCCAGCAGCGACCGGGGAGACCCCGGGACTAGCGAGCAGTACTTC
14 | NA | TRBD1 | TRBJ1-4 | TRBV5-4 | CASSSYRGSEKLFF | TGTGCCAGCAGCTCTTACAGGGGTAGCGAAAAACTGTTTTTT
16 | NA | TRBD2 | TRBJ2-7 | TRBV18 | CASSRSGTSGSYEQYF | TGTGCCAGCTCACGATCCGGGACTAGCGGTTCCTACGAGCAGTACTTC
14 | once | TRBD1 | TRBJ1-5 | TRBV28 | CASSDSGQAGPQHF | TGTGCCAGCAGCGACAGTGGACAGGCGGGCCCCCAGCATTTT
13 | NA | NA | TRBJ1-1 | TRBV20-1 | CSASFGGWAEAFF | TGCAGTGCTAGTTTCGGGGGGTGGGCTGAAGCTTTCTTT
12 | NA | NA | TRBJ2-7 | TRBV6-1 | CASSEFSYEQYF | TGTGCCAGCAGTGAATTTAGTTACGAGCAGTACTTC
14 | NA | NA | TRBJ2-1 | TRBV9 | CASSVLGTYNEQFF | TGTGCCAGCAGCGTCCTAGGCACCTACAATGAGCAGTTCTTC
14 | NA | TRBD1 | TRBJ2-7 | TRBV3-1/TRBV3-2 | CASSQPGTGGEQYF | TGTGCCAGCAGCCAACCCGGGACAGGGGGCGAGCAGTACTTC
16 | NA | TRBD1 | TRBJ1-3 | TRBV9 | CASSVDTGGLGNTIYF | TGTGCCAGCAGCGTAGATACAGGGGGCCTGGGTAACACCATATATTTT
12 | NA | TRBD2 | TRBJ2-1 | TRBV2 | CASSKDSGRGFF | TGTGCCAGCAGTAAAGATAGCGGGAGGGGTTTCTTC
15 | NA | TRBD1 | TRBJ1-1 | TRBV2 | CASSDRKTGGTEAFF | TGTGCCAGCAGTGATCGGAAGACAGGGGGGACTGAAGCTTTCTTT
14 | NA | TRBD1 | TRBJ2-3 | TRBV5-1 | CASSFQGQGDTQYF | TGCGCCAGCAGCTTTCAGGGACAGGGAGATACGCAGTATTTT
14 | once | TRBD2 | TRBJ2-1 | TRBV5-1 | CASAWTSGNNEQFF | TGCGCCAGCGCCTGGACTAGCGGGAACAATGAGCAGTTCTTC
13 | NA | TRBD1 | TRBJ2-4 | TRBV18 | CASSGTDKNIQYF | TGTGCCAGCTCCGGGACAGACAAAAACATTCAGTACTTC
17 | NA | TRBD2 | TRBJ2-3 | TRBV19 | CASSIGSAGVLQGTQYF | TGTGCCAGTAGTATAGGGTCAGCGGGGGTCCTACAAGGTACGCAGTATTTT
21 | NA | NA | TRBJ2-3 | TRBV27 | CASSLFSGVGRSGTLEDTQYF | TGTGCCAGCAGTTTATTCTCCGGTGTCGGTAGGTCTGGCACCTTGGAGGATACGCAGTATTTT
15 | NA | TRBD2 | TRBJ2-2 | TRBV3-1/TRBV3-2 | CASSQAAGGGGELFF | TGTGCCAGCAGCCAGGCAGCGGGAGGAGGCGGGGAGCTGTTTTTT
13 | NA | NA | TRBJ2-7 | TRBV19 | CASSDTVTYEQYF | TGTGCCAGTAGTGATACAGTGACCTACGAGCAGTACTTC